This T cell receptor beta chain was retrieved from a study of response to subunit inactivated influenza vaccine (dated by TCRdb to the late 2010s). Regarding the study in general: Deep quantitative T cell receptor repertoire profiling was used in the study to track responses to a trivalent subunit inactivated influenza vaccine.

This clonotype appeared many times. The target of this receptor is not known. Base qualities are not recorded, but no much larger clone differs from it by a single base. General conclusions and limits of the study: The authors suggested that each seasonal influenza vaccination may recruit only a limited number of new T cells.

To prepare the library, RT-PCR was applied. TCRdb records Illumina HiSeq 2500 as the sequencer. In-frame beta chains were kept once TCRdb had trimmed the public reads at Q25 with fastp and called clones with MiXCR. Duplicate CDR3 protein sequences are folded into a single record with the most common DNA and genes. The sample data list 600,000 to 850,000 distinct CDR3 sequences, and 14% of these were observed just once. The top ten constitute roughly 7.6% of the sample. The CDR3 goes from the cysteine to the phenylalanine over 12 residues. Just CDR3 DNA is preserved here, 36 bases in frame from base 1. V and J are truncated by 5 bases and 7 bases respectively, leaving an intervening sequence of 6 bases.

The source was PBMCs from blood, collected around 14 days before vaccination. This receptor was taken from a man in his fifties or sixties who received an inactivated influenza vaccine. Donor details come from another sample of the same person, matched by shared clones. The sequence joins TRBV12-3 or TRBV12-4 to TRBJ1-6; TRBD1 is possibly the D segment (5 matching bases). Here is the DNA: TGTGCCAGCAGTGAGGGGAATTCACCCCTCCACTTT. The encoded protein is CASSEGNSPLHF.